This T cell receptor beta chain is drawn from a study of blood T cell repertoires in COVID-19. Seattle's cohort entered during active infection and was followed longitudinally. The CDR3 consists of 15 residues. CDR1 GTSNPN and CDR2 SVGIG come from the germline V gene (reference sequence). After removal of 4 bases from V and 4 bases from J, the junction contained 8 bases not matched to a gene. The table came from immunoSEQ multiplex PCR; TCRdb's copy has only in-frame clones and leaves some out. The sample holds approximately 93,000 clones, 88% seen once. The sample holds a few counts of this clone. The chain is built from TRBV30 and TRBJ2-3, with TRBD1 matching 10 bases. The sequencing sample was made of peripheral blood. This clonotype was obtained from a man aged 45-65 years with COVID-19, enrolled during active disease. CDR3 nucleotide sequence: TGTGCCTGGACCCTAGGGACAGGGGTCGCAGATACGCAGTATTTT. It encodes CAWTLGTGVADTQYF.